Presented here are 20 T cell receptor beta chains from one specimen sequenced in a study of graft-versus-host responses after intestinal transplantation. Some clones are missing from TCRdb's copy, which holds only in-frame ones; the method was immunoSEQ multiplex PCR. The repertoire includes some 4,000 clones, approximately 30% of them detected once, and 6.5% to 8.5% sits in the top ten. Specimen: alloreactive CD4+ T cells from a mixed lymphocyte reaction culture, collected before transplantation. The subset: CFSE-low proliferating T cells sorted from roughly 6-day pre-transplant mixed lymphocyte reaction (GvH or HvG direction). These receptors came from a human patient who was an organ donor for intestinal transplantation.

The genes are TRBV4-3 and TRBJ2-5, with 13 bases identical to TRBD2. Germline CDR1 reads LGHNA; CDR2 reads YSLEER. With V trimmed by 3 bases and J by 4 bases, 5 bases remained unmatched. The CDR3 runs to 16 residues. The DNA of the CDR3 is TGCGCCAGCAGCCAGCACCGACTAGCGGGAGGAGAGACCCAGTACTTC. As protein: CASSQHRLAGGETQYF.

V is TRBV6-9 and J is TRBJ1-2; TRBD1 matches at 8 bases. The CDR3 has 14 amino acids. Germline CDR1 reads MNHGY; CDR2 reads SVAAGI. Trimming at V came to 3 bases and at J to 4 bases, leaving 4 bases not matched to a gene. CDR3 bases: TGTGCCAGCAGTTACATTACAGGGGGCTATGGCTACACCTTC. Its translation: CASSYITGGYGYTF.

The chain carries TRBV28 and TRBJ2-7, with 9 bases that match TRBD1. V shed 6 bases, J shed 0 bases, and the junction held 6 bases outside the gene matches. The germline V gene has CDR1 MDHEN and CDR2 SYDVKM. The CDR3 extends over 15 amino acids. Here the CDR3 DNA reads TGTGCCAGCAGACAAACAGGGGGCAGCTCCTACGAGCAGTACTTC. Its protein product is CASRQTGGSSYEQYF.

The chain carries TRBV7-2 and TRBJ1-5, with unresolved D. Germline CDR1 is SGHTA and CDR2 is FQGNSA. The CDR3 covers 13 residues. V lost 5 bases and J 7 bases, leaving 12 bases between the germline ends. As DNA, the CDR3 is TGTGCCAGCAGCCCCAGCGGGTCCCAGCCCCAGCATTTT. Translation: CASSPSGSQPQHF.

This clone was observed a few times. The J gene is TRBJ1-2, the V gene TRBV4-3; D is unclear. Per germline, CDR1 LGHNA and CDR2 YSLEER. The length of the CDR3 is 14 residues. Between the trimmed V and J ends, which lost 0 bases and 3 bases, there was a span of 8 bases. CDR3 residues: CASSQEVGHYGYTF. As DNA, the CDR3 is TGCGCCAGCAGCCAAGAGGTCGGACACTATGGCTACACCTTC.

The rearrangement joins TRBV5-1 to TRBJ1-1, with 9 bases matching TRBD1. The CDR3 consists of 15 residues. Trimming took 0 bases from V and 5 from J; bases not matched to a gene: 5. The germline V gene encodes CDR1 SGHRS and CDR2 YFSETQ. CDR3 in DNA: TGCGCCAGCAGCTTGGCACCGGGACAGGGTACTGAAGCTTTCTTT. As protein: CASSLAPGQGTEAFF.

The chain recombines TRBV6-8 with TRBJ2-7; the D is unclear. V lost 2 bases, J lost 3 bases, and 8 bases lay in between. This CDR3 region has 13 residues. CDR1 and CDR2 (germline): MNHGY, SAAAGT. The CDR3 here is CASSYRRNYEQYF. The CDR3 DNA follows: TGTGCCAGCAGTTACCGACGAAACTACGAGCAGTACTTC.

With respect to this clone: The CDR3 does not end in the conserved phenylalanine or tryptophan, so this is likely a read error. No DNA is shown, since the ends of the CDR3 on it are uncertain; the CDR3 is the one TCRdb lists. V usage is TRBV30 and J usage is TRBJ1-2; TRBD1 reflects the table's D call only, with no check against the DNA. The CDR3 is 12 amino acids long, termini counted. The germline V gene encodes CDR1 GTSNPN and CDR2 SVGIG (reference sequence). The CDR3 is CAWTGRKLWLHL.

The genes are TRBV14 and TRBJ2-3; D might be TRBD2 (6 bases). Trimming cost V 0 bases and J 0 bases, with 10 bases left between them. CDR3 length: 16 amino acids. CDR1 is SGHDN and CDR2 is FVKESK in the germline V gene. CDR3 residues: CASSQDPGVSTDTQYF. The CDR3 coding sequence is TGTGCCAGCAGCCAAGATCCGGGGGTTAGCACAGATACGCAGTATTTT.

This clone showed up just a few times. The J gene is TRBJ1-2, the V gene TRBV4-1; D unresolved. V was trimmed by 1 base and J by 4 bases, leaving 1 base between them. CDR1 and CDR2 from the germline V gene are MGHRA and YSYEKL. The length of the CDR3 is 11 residues. The CDR3 protein is CASSQGYGYTF. CDR3 sequence (DNA): TGCGCCAGCAGCCAAGGCTATGGCTACACCTTC.

The chain couples TRBV7-2 to TRBJ1-1, with a tentative D call TRBD1 (5 bases). V was clipped by 0 bases and J by 6 bases, with 5 bases between them. The germline gives CDR1 SGHTA, CDR2 FQGNSA. This CDR3 is 12 amino acids long. The DNA of the CDR3 is TGTGCCAGCAGCTTAGCAGGGGCTGAAGCTTTCTTT. It codes for CASSLAGAEAFF. Supplemented by reference TRBV7-2 and TRBJ1-1, the full variable domain reads GAGVSQSPSNKVTEKGKDVELRCDPISGHTALYWYRQSLGQGLEFLIYFQGNSAPDKSGLPSDRFSAERTGGSVSTLTIQRTQQEDSAVYLCASSLAGAEAFFGQGTRLTVV.

The chain is built from TRBV18 and TRBJ1-1; D might be TRBD1 (5 bases). In germline, CDR1 is KGHSH, CDR2 LQKENI. The CDR3 consists of 14 residues. V was cut by 2 bases and J by 1 base, with 8 bases left in between. The CDR3 DNA follows: TGTGCCAGCTCACCATTGGGGGGGAACACTGAAGCTTTCTTT. It encodes CASSPLGGNTEAFF.

V is TRBV7-9 and J is TRBJ2-5; D uncertain. TRBJ2-7 explains the end of the DNA better; the J call may be wrong. Germline values: CDR1 SEHNR, CDR2 FQNEAQ (reference sequence). The CDR3 length is 17 residues. The CDR3 region is CASSLAVGPLGLYEQYF. The CDR3 region has the DNA TGTGCCAGCAGCTTAGCGGTAGGACCCCTTGGGTTATACGAGCAGTACTTC.

The rearrangement joins TRBV6-4 to TRBJ2-1; 11 nucleotides align to TRBD2. Germline V CDR1 and CDR2: MRHNA, SNTAGT. The CDR3 contains 16 residues. J gave up 2 bases and V 5 bases, and 5 bases lay outside the gene matches. CDR3 protein: CASSLLAGGAYNEQFF. CDR3 in DNA: TGTGCCAGCAGTCTATTAGCGGGGGGGGCCTACAATGAGCAGTTCTTC.

The rearrangement links TRBV6-1 to TRBJ2-7; TRBD1 aligns across 9 bases. The CDR3 has 14 residues. Per germline, CDR1 MNHNS and CDR2 SASEGT. V was pared by 8 bases and J by 5 bases, with 10 bases of the junction left unmatched. This chain's CDR3 is CASVDRGPPDEQYF. The CDR3 DNA sequence: TGTGCCAGCGTGGACAGGGGCCCCCCGGACGAGCAGTACTTC.

This clone is judged medium-sized. V and J are TRBV7-2 and TRBJ2-5, with D unclear. V dropped 2 bases and J dropped 2 bases, with 9 bases sitting between them. CDR3 size: 14 residues. Germline assignment: CDR1 SGHTA and CDR2 FQGNSA. The chain's CDR3 is CASSLLQFQETQYF. As DNA, the CDR3 is TGTGCCAGCAGCTTACTTCAGTTTCAAGAGACCCAGTACTTC.

This clone was counted a few times. The V call is TRBV27, the J call TRBJ1-2, with 11 nucleotides matching TRBD1. CDR1 is MNHEY and CDR2 is SMNVEV in the germline V gene (reference sequence). The CDR3 has 15 amino acids. The V segment lost 0 bases and the J segment 7 bases; nucleotides outside the gene matches: 4. The CDR3 loop reads CASSLSPGQGVGYTF. CDR3 sequence (DNA): TGTGCCAGCAGTTTATCGCCGGGACAGGGGGTTGGCTACACCTTC.

By sample fraction, this clone is medium-sized. The V gene is TRBV11-3, the J gene TRBJ1-1; TRBD1 is a possible D gene (5 bases). Between the trimmed V and J ends, which lost 1 base and 6 bases, there was a span of 18 bases. The germline V gene has CDR1 SGHNT and CDR2 YENEEA. CDR3 length equals 16 residues. CDR3 DNA sequence: TGTGCCAGCAGCTTAGGGCCCGGGCAGGGAGGGGCTGAAGCTTTCTTT. This encodes CASSLGPGQGGAEAFF.

The V gene is TRBV6-5, the J gene TRBJ1-1; D not certain. Between the trimmed V and J ends, which lost 7 bases and 0 bases, there was a span of 12 bases. Germline V gene sequence: CDR1 MNHEY, CDR2 SVGAGI. This CDR3 region has 14 residues. The CDR3 DNA reads TGTGCCAGCATCGACAAGCGGGTGAACACTGAAGCTTTCTTT. Translation gives CASIDKRVNTEAFF.

The chain has TRBV20-1 and TRBJ1-1; D gene ambiguous. Germline V gives CDR1 DFQATT, CDR2 SNEGSKA (reference sequence). This CDR3 spans 9 amino acids. The ends were cut back, 6 bases at V and 10 bases at J, with 9 bases in the middle. CDR3 nucleotides: TGCAGTGCCGGACGTGTAGCTTTCTTT. It specifies CSAGRVAFF.